These 29 T cell receptor beta chains were sequenced from one sample in a study of cytomegalovirus exposure and HLA in healthy donors. Here immunoSEQ multiplex PCR was the method, and the copy in TCRdb shows in-frame clones only, minus some. The table lists 150,000 to 200,000 clones, roughly nine tenths of them singletons. Sequencing was done on a sample of PBMCs. The receptors originated from a man between 18 and 29 years old in good health and CMV-seropositive.

This chain joins TRBV5-6 and TRBJ2-7; 8 nucleotides align to TRBD2. J lost 4 bases, V lost 0 bases, and 3 bases had no gene match. Germline CDR1 reads SGHDT; CDR2 reads YYEEEE. The CDR3 spans 14 residues. This CDR3 is CASSLGLARYEQYF. The CDR3 DNA reads as TGTGCCAGCAGCTTGGGACTAGCGAGATACGAGCAGTACTTC.

The chain combines TRBV6-1 with TRBJ1-4; D perhaps matches TRBD1 (5 bases). The CDR3 loop spans 18 amino acids. Per the germline V gene, CDR1 is MNHNS and CDR2 is SASEGT. V gave up 4 bases and J gave up 4 bases, with 22 bases separating them. The DNA of the CDR3 is TGTGCCAGCAGTGCACAGGTCGCCGGGGGGGATATTAATGAAAAACTGTTTTTT. Its protein product is CASSAQVAGGDINEKLFF.

The rearrangement joins TRBV15 to TRBJ2-1; D is perhaps TRBD1 (5 bases). Germline V lookup: CDR1 LNHNV, CDR2 YYDKDF (reference sequence). The CDR3 has 14 residues. V was clipped by 0 bases and J by 8 bases, with 11 bases between them. The CDR3 DNA sequence: TGTGCCACCAGCAGAGATATCAGGGTCGATGAGCAGTTCTTC. Translated: CATSRDIRVDEQFF.

The genes are TRBV20-1 and TRBJ1-1; no clear D. V dropped 1 base and J dropped 9 bases, with 9 bases sitting between them. CDR1 and CDR2 from the germline V gene are DFQATT and SNEGSKA (reference sequence). The CDR3 loop spans 11 amino acids. This CDR3 is CSARAERKAFF. CDR3 nucleotides: TGCAGTGCTAGAGCAGAACGAAAAGCTTTCTTT.

J is TRBJ2-1 and V is TRBV5-4; D may be TRBD2 (6 bases). Germline V CDR1 and CDR2: SGHNT, YYREEE (reference sequence). V lost 3 bases, J lost 5 bases, and 15 bases lay in between. This CDR3 is built from 15 residues. The CDR3 sequence is CASSSRRGWNNEQFF. In DNA form, the CDR3 reads TGTGCCAGCAGCTCCCGGCGGGGCTGGAACAATGAGCAGTTCTTC. Drawing the rest from reference TRBV5-4 and TRBJ2-1, the complete variable domain is ETGVTQSPTHLIKTRGQQVTLRCSSQSGHNTVSWYQQALGQGPQFIFQYYREEENGRGNFPPRFSGLQFPNYSSELNVNALELDDSALYLCASSSRRGWNNEQFFGPGTRLTVL.

The chain uses TRBV27 and TRBJ2-7, with TRBD1 matching over 9 bases. The length of the CDR3 is 15 residues. After removal of 0 bases from V and 4 bases from J, the junction contained 4 bases not matched to a gene. Germline CDR1 reads MNHEY; CDR2 reads SMNVEV (reference sequence). The CDR3 is CASSLSWTGAYEQYF. Written as DNA, the CDR3 is TGTGCCAGCAGTTTATCTTGGACAGGGGCATACGAGCAGTACTTC.

This rearrangement joins TRBV19 to TRBJ2-7; 8 nucleotides line up with TRBD1. V lost 4 bases, J lost 0 bases, and 5 bases stayed unmatched. Germline lookup yields CDR1 LNHDA and CDR2 SQIVND (reference sequence). CDR3 length: 15 residues. CDR3 bases: TGTGCCAGTAGTAGGGGACAGGACCTCTCCTACGAGCAGTACTTC. This sequence encodes CASSRGQDLSYEQYF.

The gene calls are TRBV6-1 and TRBJ2-5; D is possibly TRBD1 (5 bases). The CDR3 consists of 12 residues. CDR1 and CDR2 (germline): MNHNS, SASEGT. Trimming removed 6 bases from V and 5 bases from J, with 10 bases in between. CDR3 bases: TGTGCCAGCAGCAGGGTATCGGAGACCCAGTACTTC. This translates into CASSRVSETQYF.

In its sample, this clone was seen a few times. This chain joins TRBV7-2 and TRBJ2-7; TRBD2 might be the D (6 bases). The CDR3 loop spans 13 amino acids. CDR1 and CDR2 from the germline V gene are SGHTA and FQGNSA. Trimming left V 3 bases short and J 4 bases short, with 10 bases between. Here the CDR3 reads CASSFSGEYEQYF. The CDR3 nucleotides are TGTGCCAGCAGCTTTTCGGGGGAATACGAGCAGTACTTC.

This sequence joins TRBV29-1 and TRBJ1-2, with 10 bases lining up with TRBD1. Trimming cost V 6 bases and J 5 bases; bases outside gene matches: 9. Germline V CDR1 and CDR2: SQVTM, ANQGSEA. CDR3 length: 14 amino acids. This CDR3 reads CSVPGGTGVYGYTF. Here the CDR3 DNA reads TGCAGCGTCCCTGGGGGGACAGGGGTTTATGGCTACACCTTC.

The chain joins TRBV29-1 to TRBJ2-7; D uncertain. The CDR3 sequence is 11 residues long. The germline gives CDR1 SQVTM, CDR2 ANQGSEA. V lost 4 bases and J lost 4, with 8 bases in between. CDR3 region: CSVGSRYEQYF. DNA of the CDR3: TGCAGCGTTGGGTCTAGATACGAGCAGTACTTC.

V is TRBV25-1 and J is TRBJ1-5; the match to TRBD1 covers 10 bases. The V segment lost 4 bases and the J segment 3 bases; nucleotides outside the gene matches: 0. Germline V CDR1 and CDR2: MGHDK, SYGVNS. The CDR3 is 14 residues long. For the CDR3, the DNA is TGTGCCAGCAGTGGACAGGGGGCCAATCAGCCCCAGCATTTT. This codes for CASSGQGANQPQHF. Combining the CDR3 with reference TRBV25-1 and TRBJ1-5 gives the whole variable domain EADIYQTPRYLVIGTGKKITLECSQTMGHDKMYWYQQDPGMELHLIHYSYGVNSTEKGDLSSESTVSRIRTEHFPLTLESARPSHTSQYLCASSGQGANQPQHFGDGTRLSIL.

V usage is TRBV28 and J usage is TRBJ2-3, with D unclear. Germline values: CDR1 MDHEN, CDR2 SYDVKM. The CDR3 contains 14 residues. The V and J ends lost 6 bases and 6 bases respectively, with 16 bases between them. CDR3 region: CASSDARSADTQYF. The CDR3 bases are TGTGCCAGCAGCGATGCGAGATCTGCGGATACGCAGTATTTT.

The chain combines TRBV6-6 with TRBJ2-1; TRBD2 is a possible D gene (6 bases). Germline CDR1 and CDR2: MNHNY and SVGAGI (reference sequence). The CDR3 contains 16 residues. V was pared by 5 bases and J by 6 bases, with 20 bases between. DNA for the CDR3: TGTGCCAGCAGTACACAGACTAGTAAGGTCCCCAATGAGCAGTTCTTC. This codes for CASSTQTSKVPNEQFF.

This clone was observed a handful of times. V and J are TRBV19 and TRBJ2-7, with D possibly matching TRBD1 (6 bases). V shed 4 bases and J shed 6 bases, with 13 bases lying between them. The CDR3 is made up of 13 amino acids. The germline gives CDR1 LNHDA, CDR2 SQIVND (reference sequence). Here the CDR3 DNA reads TGTGCCAGTAGTACTCGCAGGGGCGGCGAGCAGTACTTC. Translating it yields CASSTRRGGEQYF.

CDR3 sequence: CASTPPGLAGDTQYF. In nucleotides, the CDR3 is TGTGCCAGCACTCCTCCGGGACTAGCGGGAGATACGCAGTATTTT. This sequence joins TRBV6-1 and TRBJ2-3, with 12 bases identical to TRBD2. The CDR3 consists of 15 residues. Germline V gene sequence: CDR1 MNHNS, CDR2 SASEGT. With V trimmed by 7 bases and J by 5 bases, 7 bases remained unmatched.

This chain links TRBV4-1 with TRBJ2-2; D is ambiguous. Looked up from germline, CDR1 is MGHRA and CDR2 is YSYEKL. Trimming cost V 1 base and J 5 bases, with 8 bases left between them. CDR3 size: 14 residues. DNA for the CDR3: TGCGCCAGCAGCCAAGCCCTTTCTACCGGGGAGCTGTTTTTT. It specifies CASSQALSTGELFF.

V gene TRBV18 combines with J gene TRBJ1-4, with 7 bases matching TRBD1. CDR1 and CDR2 from the germline V gene are KGHSH and LQKENI. This CDR3 contains 15 residues. J was trimmed by 3 bases and V by 2 bases; bases with no gene match: 3. The CDR3 DNA reads as TGTGCCAGCTCACCAAGGGGGCAAGCTAATGAAAAACTGTTTTTT. It specifies CASSPRGQANEKLFF.

V usage is TRBV5-6 and J usage is TRBJ2-1, with D tentatively TRBD2 (6 bases). Germline loops: CDR1 SGHDT, CDR2 YYEEEE. The CDR3 has 15 amino acids. The V end lost 4 bases, the J end lost 1 base, and 12 bases lay between the germline ends. Here the CDR3 reads CASSPGTVSYNEQFF. Written as DNA, the CDR3 is TGTGCCAGCAGCCCCGGGACTGTTTCCTACAATGAGCAGTTCTTC.

The V and J genes are TRBV5-1 and TRBJ2-7; TRBD2 matches at 10 bases. CDR3 size: 16 residues. V trimming: 0 bases; J trimming: 2 bases; junction bases outside the gene matches: 5. CDR1 and CDR2 from the germline V gene are SGHRS and YFSETQ. The CDR3 bases are TGCGCCAGCAGCTTGGAACTAGCGGGACGAGCCTACGAGCAGTACTTC. Its translation: CASSLELAGRAYEQYF. The full variable domain, in which reference TRBV5-1 and TRBJ2-7 provide the parts outside the CDR3, is KAGVTQTPRYLIKTRGQQVTLSCSPISGHRSVSWYQQTPGQGLQFLFEYFSETQRNKGNFPGRFSGRQFSNSRSEMNVSTLELGDSALYLCASSLELAGRAYEQYFGPGTRLTVT.

V usage is TRBV29-1 and J usage is TRBJ2-3; weak D call: TRBD2 (7 bases). CDR3 length equals 18 residues. V was clipped by 0 bases and J by 0 bases, with 19 bases between them. The germline V gene has CDR1 SQVTM and CDR2 ANQGSEA. The CDR3 loop is CSVEDRSLGGPSTDTQYF. In DNA form, the CDR3 reads TGCAGCGTTGAAGATAGGAGCCTCGGGGGGCCTAGCACAGATACGCAGTATTTT.

The CDR3 bases are TGTGCCAGCATTCAGGGACTAGCGGGGGGTGAGACCCAGTACTTC. It translates to CASIQGLAGGETQYF. The genes are TRBV6-1 and TRBJ2-5; 15 nucleotides align to TRBD2. This CDR3 is built from 15 residues. The germline V gene has CDR1 MNHNS and CDR2 SASEGT. The V and J ends lost 7 bases and 5 bases, in that order; junction bases with no gene match: 5.

The V gene is TRBV9, the J gene TRBJ2-7, with TRBD2 matching 11 bases. The length of the CDR3 is 17 residues. CDR1 is SGDLS, CDR2 YYNGEE, per germline. Trimming cost V 0 bases and J 2 bases; bases outside gene matches: 7. For the CDR3, the DNA is TGTGCCAGCAGCGTAGCTACTGTAGCGGGAGGGCCCTACGAGCAGTACTTC. As protein: CASSVATVAGGPYEQYF. Based on the CDR3 plus reference TRBV9 and TRBJ2-7, the full variable domain is DSGVTQTPKHLITATGQRVTLRCSPRSGDLSVYWYQQSLDQGLQFLIQYYNGEERAKGNILERFSAQQFPDLHSELNLSSLELGDSALYFCASSVATVAGGPYEQYFGPGTRLTVT.

The genes are TRBV29-1 and TRBJ2-1, with D unresolved. CDR3 length equals 13 residues. Trimming removed 1 base at V and 6 bases at J, with 10 bases between. CDR1 is SQVTM, CDR2 ANQGSEA, per germline. The CDR3 loop is CSVEVWQANEQFF. The CDR3 nucleotides read TGCAGCGTTGAAGTATGGCAGGCCAATGAGCAGTTCTTC.

This clone was seen only a few times. The CDR3 here is CAWSRGLPNGGYTF. The DNA of the CDR3 is TGTGCCTGGAGTAGAGGACTACCTAATGGTGGCTACACCTTC. The chain couples TRBV30 to TRBJ1-2; no clear D. Germline assignment: CDR1 GTSNPN and CDR2 SVGIG (reference sequence). Between the trimmed V and J ends, which lost 2 bases and 7 bases, there was a span of 17 bases. The CDR3 is made up of 14 amino acids.

This chain joins TRBV9 and TRBJ2-7; TRBD1 matches 11 bases. The CDR3 totals 15 residues. V was pared by 2 bases and J by 4 bases, with 5 bases of the junction left unmatched. CDR1 is SGDLS and CDR2 is YYNGEE in the germline V gene. CDR3 protein: CASSVTGTGGYEQYF. CDR3 coding DNA: TGTGCCAGCAGCGTGACCGGGACAGGGGGTTACGAGCAGTACTTC.

The chain couples TRBV27 to TRBJ1-5; weak D call: TRBD1 (5 bases). Germline-derived CDR1 and CDR2 are MNHEY and SMNVEV (reference sequence). CDR3 length: 14 residues. Trimming shortened V by 2 bases and J by 7 bases, and 12 bases separated the two germline ends. In nucleotides, the CDR3 is TGTGCCAGCAGTTTAAGGGGAAGTGGACAGCCCCAGCATTTT. Translated: CASSLRGSGQPQHF.

The V and J genes are TRBV4-1 and TRBJ2-7, with 10 bases lining up with TRBD1. Losses at the gene ends were 4 bases for V and 5 bases for J; bases not matched to a gene: 17. The CDR3 is 18 residues long. The germline CDR1 and CDR2 sequences are MGHRA and YSYEKL. The CDR3 region is CASSPRQGALVDFHEQYF. Written as DNA, the CDR3 is TGCGCCAGCAGCCCCAGACAGGGGGCGCTTGTGGATTTCCACGAGCAGTACTTC.

The rearrangement uses TRBV7-8 and TRBJ2-1; no firm D call. The germline V gene encodes CDR1 SGHVS and CDR2 FQNEAQ. V lost 5 bases, J lost 0 bases, and 11 bases lay in between. This CDR3 region has 15 residues. Here the CDR3 DNA reads TGTGCCAGCAGCCCCTTCATCAGCTCCTACAATGAGCAGTTCTTC. Translating it yields CASSPFISSYNEQFF.